This T cell receptor (beta chain) was found in a study of CD8 T cells in ankylosing spondylitis. The study's findings and limits: Characteristic of ankylosing spondylitis blood, it appeared, was a TCR beta motif comprising about eight highly homologous variants.

A quantitative 5'-RACE method, one with molecular barcodes, was used to make TCR beta libraries. TCRdb used MiXCR to reprocess the 5' RACE reads, holding one entry per CDR3 protein. In the table there are around 490,000 distinct CDR3 sequences, roughly 5.2% of which are singletons. With V trimmed by 1 base and J by 1 base, 13 bases remained unmatched. The CDR3 consists of 18 residues. The germline CDR1 and CDR2 sequences are SGHRS and YFSETQ. Many counts were recorded for this clonotype. Its target is not known. Material for sequencing was blood, either unsorted or a sorted T cell fraction (not recorded which). V gene TRBV5-1 combines with J gene TRBJ1-1; 7 nucleotides match TRBD1. This clonotype originated in a male donor with ankylosing spondylitis. The CDR3 loop is CASSLPYFRTGRNTEAFF. CDR3 nucleotide sequence: TGCGCCAGCAGCTTGCCCTACTTCAGGACAGGAAGGAACACTGAAGCTTTCTTT. The complete variable domain, with remaining parts taken from reference TRBV5-1 and TRBJ1-1, reads KAGVTQTPRYLIKTRGQQVTLSCSPISGHRSVSWYQQTPGQGLQFLFEYFSETQRNKGNFPGRFSGRQFSNSRSEMNVSTLELGDSALYLCASSLPYFRTGRNTEAFFGQGTRLTVV.